The source of this TCR beta chain is a study of blood T cell repertoires in COVID-19. The CDR3 loop spans 15 amino acids. In germline, CDR1 is SGHNT, CDR2 YYREEE (reference sequence). Trimming pared 4 bases from V and 7 bases from J, leaving 19 bases between. Profiled with immunoSEQ multiplex PCR; TCRdb holds only in-frame clones, not every one. The data hold approximately 81,000 clones, with approximately 90% observed a single time. Sequenced sample: PBMCs or T cells enriched from blood (not recorded which). This clonotype was sampled from a woman in her 50s with acute COVID-19. V is TRBV5-4 and J is TRBJ2-3; tentative D call: TRBD2 (5 bases). CDR3 in DNA: TGTGCCAGCAGCGACAAGCGGAAACCCCGGAATACGCAGTATTTT. This encodes CASSDKRKPRNTQYF.